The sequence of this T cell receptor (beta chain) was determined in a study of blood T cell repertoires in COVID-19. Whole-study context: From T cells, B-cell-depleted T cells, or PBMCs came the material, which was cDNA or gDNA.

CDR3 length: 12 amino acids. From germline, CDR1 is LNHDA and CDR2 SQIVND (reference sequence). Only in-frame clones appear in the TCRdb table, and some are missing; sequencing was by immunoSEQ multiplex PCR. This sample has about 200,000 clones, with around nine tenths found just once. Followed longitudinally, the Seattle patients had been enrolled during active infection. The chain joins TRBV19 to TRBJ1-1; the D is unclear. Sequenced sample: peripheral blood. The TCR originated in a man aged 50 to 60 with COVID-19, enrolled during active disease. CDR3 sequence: CVTAGSYTEAFF. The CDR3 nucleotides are TGTGTCACGGCCGGGAGTTACACTGAAGCTTTCTTT.